The 23 T cell receptor beta chains below come from one sample, sequenced in a study of regulatory T cells in long-lasting Graves disease. The time point: newly diagnosed GD, antithyroid drugs for less than 3 months. The TCR library was prepared using RNA isolated from PBMCs. Researchers made TCR beta libraries by using iRepertoire HTBI primers and running Arm-PCR on CDR3 regions. TCRdb processed the multiplex PCR reads anew with MiXCR; each CDR3 protein has one entry. The table has hundreds of thousands of distinct CDR3 sequences, over 15% seen once. This sample was shared with a second study, whose subject was T cells in Graves' hyperthyroidism and ophthalmopathy.

The specimen was peripheral blood mononuclear cells (PBMCs), collected at new diagnosis, from a patient treated with antithyroid drugs. All receptors come from a middle-aged man with Graves disease.

This clonotype was picked up many times. The chain joins TRBV28 to TRBJ1-4, with D maybe TRBD1 (5 bases). Germline V gives CDR1 MDHEN, CDR2 SYDVKM. V gave up 2 bases and J gave up 7 bases, with 8 bases separating them. The CDR3 is made up of 13 amino acids. The CDR3 bases are TGTGCCAGCAGTTTAAGGGGATCTGAAAAACTGTTTTTT. This encodes CASSLRGSEKLFF.

This clonotype was observed at least ten times. V is TRBV5-1 and J is TRBJ1-2, with TRBD1 as a possible D gene (5 bases). Germline V gene data show CDR1 as SGHRS and CDR2 as YFSETQ. The V end lost 5 bases, the J end lost 2 bases, and 7 bases lay between the germline ends. The CDR3 has 12 residues. CDR3 nucleotide sequence: TGCGCCAGCAGTGACAGAAACTATGGCTACACCTTC. It codes for CASSDRNYGYTF. Supplemented by reference TRBV5-1 and TRBJ1-2, the full variable domain reads KAGVTQTPRYLIKTRGQQVTLSCSPISGHRSVSWYQQTPGQGLQFLFEYFSETQRNKGNFPGRFSGRQFSNSRSEMNVSTLELGDSALYLCASSDRNYGYTFGSGTRLTVV.

The table lists this clonotype with many counts. The chain links TRBV5-8 to TRBJ2-5; 8 positions agree with TRBD1. This CDR3 is built from 14 residues. Per germline, CDR1 SGHTS and CDR2 YDEGEE. Trimming removed 3 bases from V and 5 bases from J; junction bases left unmatched: 6. The CDR3 loop is CASSYRGLGETQYF. CDR3 coding DNA: TGTGCCAGCAGCTACAGGGGGTTAGGGGAGACCCAGTACTTC.

This clonotype was detected ten times or more. A much larger clone sits a single nucleotide away, making a read error possible. No conserved phenylalanine or tryptophan ends this CDR3, so it is likely a read error. The chain employs TRBV30 and TRBJ2-7; D gene unclear. The length of the CDR3 is 12 residues. With 3 bases removed from V and 0 bases from J, the gap between germline ends came to 6 bases. CDR1 is GTSNPN and CDR2 is SVGIG in the germline V gene (reference sequence). CDR3 residues: CAWRVTSYEQYL. The DNA for the CDR3 is TGTGCCTGGAGGGTCACCTCCTACGAGCAGTACCTC.

This clonotype was observed many times. The chain has TRBV2 and TRBJ1-5; 7 bases line up with TRBD1. Germline V CDR1 and CDR2: SNHLY, FYNNEI. CDR3 length equals 15 residues. Germline trimming cut 6 bases from V and 6 bases from J; bases unmatched to any gene: 11. The CDR3 DNA reads as TGTGCCAGCAGCCCCGAACAGGGGTTCCGTCAGCCCCAGCATTTT. Translating it yields CASSPEQGFRQPQHF.

This clonotype has a handful of counts. The chain employs TRBV5-1 and TRBJ2-2; no definite D call. Trimming left V 4 bases short and J 3 bases short, with 10 bases between. CDR3 length: 14 amino acids. Germline V CDR1 and CDR2: SGHRS, YFSETQ. The CDR3 spells CASSPTFDTGELFF. The CDR3 coding sequence is TGCGCCAGCAGCCCGACCTTCGACACCGGGGAGCTGTTTTTT.

A few counts support this clonotype. The chain employs TRBV5-4 and TRBJ1-6; D is unresolved. Germline CDR1 reads SGHNT; CDR2 reads YYREEE (reference sequence). The CDR3 totals 12 residues. Trimming cost V 4 bases and J 14 bases, with 13 bases left between them. As DNA, the CDR3 is TGTGCCAGCAGCCCAACTTTCGGTGCCCTCCACTTT. Its translation is CASSPTFGALHF.

V is TRBV5-1 and J is TRBJ2-5; no definite D call. Germline V gene sequence: CDR1 SGHRS, CDR2 YFSETQ. This CDR3 has 11 residues. Trimming took off 6 bases at V and 3 bases at J, with 6 bases between the two ends. The CDR3 protein is CASTREETQYF. In DNA, the CDR3 is TGCGCCAGCACAAGGGAAGAGACCCAGTACTTC. Based on the CDR3 plus reference TRBV5-1 and TRBJ2-5, the full variable domain is KAGVTQTPRYLIKTRGQQVTLSCSPISGHRSVSWYQQTPGQGLQFLFEYFSETQRNKGNFPGRFSGRQFSNSRSEMNVSTLELGDSALYLCASTREETQYFGPGTRLLVL.

This clonotype was observed at least ten times. The rearrangement uses TRBV30 and TRBJ2-7; 10 nucleotides line up with TRBD1. The CDR3 loop spans 12 amino acids. CDR1 and CDR2 (germline): GTSNPN, SVGIG (reference sequence). J was trimmed by 3 bases and V by 6 bases; bases with no gene match: 2. DNA of the CDR3: TGTGCCTGTGGACAGGGGGACTACGAGCAGTACTTC. Amino acid sequence: CACGQGDYEQYF. The whole variable domain, remainder taken from reference TRBV30 and TRBJ2-7, is SQTIHQWPATLVQPVGSPLSLECTVEGTSNPNLYWYRQAAGRGLQLLFYSVGIGQISSEVPQNLSASRPQDRQFILSSKKLLLSDSGFYLCACGQGDYEQYFGPGTRLTVT.

This clonotype was observed a few times. The chain is built from TRBV5-4 and TRBJ2-3, with D possibly TRBD2 on 5 matching bases. The CDR3 loop spans 12 amino acids. V shed 4 bases and J shed 5 bases, with 8 bases lying between them. Germline CDR1 SGHNT, CDR2 YYREEE (reference sequence). Written as DNA, the CDR3 is TGTGCCAGCAGCGGACTCGGAGATACGCAGTATTTT. This codes for CASSGLGDTQYF.

The chain is built from TRBV5-1 and TRBJ2-7, with TRBD1 matching over 9 bases. The V segment lost 2 bases and the J segment 6 bases; nucleotides outside the gene matches: 6. CDR3 length equals 14 residues. CDR1 SGHRS and CDR2 YFSETQ come from the germline V gene. As DNA, the CDR3 is TGCGCCAGCAGCTTAGGGACAGGGCCGTTCGAGCAGTACTTC. It translates to CASSLGTGPFEQYF.

This clonotype was counted a few times. This chain uses TRBV5-1 with TRBJ2-1; 10 bases match TRBD2. Germline values: CDR1 SGHRS, CDR2 YFSETQ. This CDR3 region has 14 residues. The ends lost 1 base at V and 7 bases at J; junction bases unmatched: 2. The CDR3 bases are TGCGCCAGCAGCTTGACTAGCGGGGATAATGAGCAGTTCTTC. Amino acids: CASSLTSGDNEQFF.

The chain is built from TRBV18 and TRBJ2-7; 9 nucleotides line up with TRBD2. The germline CDR1 and CDR2 sequences are KGHSH and LQKENI. CDR3 length equals 16 residues. Trimming cost V 0 bases and J 0 bases; bases outside gene matches: 3. The CDR3 DNA sequence: TGTGCCAGCTCACCACCAGCGGGGGGCGGCTCCTACGAGCAGTACTTC. Its translation is CASSPPAGGGSYEQYF.

This clonotype was counted ten times or more. The chain carries TRBV20-1 and TRBJ2-3, with D unresolved. This CDR3 has 13 residues. V was trimmed by 6 bases and J by 5 bases, leaving 15 bases between them. CDR1 is DFQATT, CDR2 SNEGSKA, per germline (reference sequence). The CDR3 bases are TGCAGTGCCGCCCCCAGCCGGAGAGATACGCAGTATTTT. Its translation: CSAAPSRRDTQYF.

This clonotype has just a few counts. Written as DNA, the CDR3 is TGTGCCAGCAGCTTAGGGGGGGTCACTCTCCGCTACGAGCAGTACTTC. Residues: CASSLGGVTLRYEQYF. This rearrangement joins TRBV7-2 to TRBJ2-7, with D possibly TRBD2 on 6 matching bases. Trimming removed 1 base at V and 3 bases at J, with 16 bases between. The germline gives CDR1 SGHTA, CDR2 FQGNSA. This CDR3 spans 16 amino acids.

This clonotype was counted at least ten times. V is TRBV12-3 or TRBV12-4 and J is TRBJ2-1; D tentatively reads TRBD1 or TRBD2 (5 bases each). The V end lost 2 bases, the J end lost 2 bases, and 13 bases lay between the germline ends. The CDR3 is 16 residues long. Written as DNA, the CDR3 is TGTGCCAGCAGTTTAAGCGGCAGGGTTACCTACAATGAGCAGTTCTTC. Translated, it gives CASSLSGRVTYNEQFF.

This clonotype was observed many times. This rearrangement joins TRBV11-1 to TRBJ2-3; 8 nucleotides agree with TRBD1. The V gene end was trimmed by 8 bases and the J gene end by 0 bases; junction bases not matched to a gene: 10. Germline lookup yields CDR1 SGHAT and CDR2 FQDESV (reference sequence). CDR3 size: 16 residues. CDR3 in DNA: TGTGCCAGCGCATCAACAGGGGGGACTAGCACAGATACGCAGTATTTT. It encodes CASASTGGTSTDTQYF.

Here the CDR3 DNA reads TGTGCCAGCAGTTTGGGGAGTTCCCGCACAGATACGCAGTATTTT. It yields the protein CASSLGSSRTDTQYF. The chain recombines TRBV28 with TRBJ2-3; D perhaps matches TRBD2 (5 bases). CDR3 length: 15 amino acids. Looked up from germline, CDR1 is MDHEN and CDR2 is SYDVKM. V lost 3 bases to trimming and J lost 1 base, with 11 bases between them.

This clonotype showed up many times. The genes are TRBV2 and TRBJ1-5, with D hard to call. The germline V gene has CDR1 SNHLY and CDR2 FYNNEI. V was clipped by 3 bases and J by 6 bases, with 9 bases between them. The CDR3 length is 13 residues. The CDR3 DNA reads TGTGCCAGCAGTGATCATCTAACTCAGCCCCAGCATTTT. Its protein is CASSDHLTQPQHF. Variable domain in full (rest from reference TRBV2 and TRBJ1-5): EPEVTQTPSHQVTQMGQEVILRCVPISNHLYFYWYRQILGQKVEFLVSFYNNEISEKSEIFDDQFSVERPDGSNFTLKIRSTKLEDSAMYFCASSDHLTQPQHFGDGTRLSIL.

This clonotype was counted a few times. This chain connects TRBV19 to TRBJ1-5, with a tentative D call TRBD1 (6 bases). The V and J ends lost 9 bases and 5 bases respectively, with 14 bases between them. The CDR3 totals 13 residues. Germline V gene data show CDR1 as LNHDA and CDR2 as SQIVND (reference sequence). The CDR3, as DNA: TGTGCCAGCGCGTGGACAGCCCATCAGCCCCAGCATTTT. Its translation is CASAWTAHQPQHF.

Note on this clonotype: Given a far larger clone just one base away, this is likely a sequencing read error. The chain has TRBV28 and TRBJ2-1, with TRBD1 matching over 9 bases. CDR1 and CDR2 from the germline V gene are MDHEN and SYDVKM. V was clipped by 4 bases and J by 10 bases; unmatched bases: 5. This CDR3 comprises 13 residues. CDR3 DNA sequence: TGTGCCAGCAGTTGGGACAGGGTGAACGAGCAGTTCTTC. It translates to CASSWDRVNEQFF. The full variable domain, in which reference TRBV28 and TRBJ2-1 provide the parts outside the CDR3, is DVKVTQSSRYLVKRTGEKVFLECVQDMDHENMFWYRQDPGLGLRLIYFSYDVKMKEKGDIPEGYSVSREKKERFSLILESASTNQTSMYLCASSWDRVNEQFFGPGTRLTVL.

V is TRBV3-1 and J is TRBJ2-1; no reliable D call. The CDR3 extends over 15 amino acids. Germline CDR1 and CDR2: LGHDT and YNNKEL (reference sequence). The V end lost 1 base, the J end lost 6 bases, and 13 bases lay between the germline ends. CDR3 DNA: TGTGCCAGCAGCCAAGGGCTGTGGGTGCTCAATGAGCAGTTCTTC. It yields the protein CASSQGLWVLNEQFF.

Here the CDR3 DNA reads TGTGCCATCAGTGAAAGACAGGGGGGCACTGAAGCTTTCTTT. Translation: CAISERQGGTEAFF. V usage is TRBV10-3 and J usage is TRBJ1-1, with 9 bases identical to TRBD1. CDR3 size: 14 residues. The V gene end was trimmed by 3 bases and the J gene end by 4 bases; junction bases not matched to a gene: 3. Germline assignment: CDR1 ENHRY and CDR2 SYGVKD.